These 9 T cell receptor beta chains were sequenced from one sample in a study of CDR3 diversity in severe acne. TCRdb reprocessed the PCR reads via MiXCR and lists one record per CDR3 protein. The data show 79,000 or so distinct CDR3 sequences, with 45% to 50% seen just once and under 14% held by the top ten. Sequencing was done on a sample of blood. Source of these receptors: a male donor with severe acne vulgaris.

This chain uses TRBV12-3 or TRBV12-4 with TRBJ1-1; no reliable D call. The CDR3 has 13 residues. V was clipped by 3 bases and J by 8 bases, with 13 bases between them. The CDR3 sequence: CASSLAVAIEAFF. The CDR3 coding sequence is TGTGCCAGCAGTTTGGCAGTGGCAATCGAAGCTTTCTTT.

This clonotype has just a few counts. The chain is built from TRBV12-3 or TRBV12-4 and TRBJ1-1, with D possibly matching TRBD1 (5 bases). CDR3 length: 14 residues. V dropped 3 bases and J dropped 6 bases, with 14 bases sitting between them. CDR3 sequence: CASSFRQPIAEAFF. The CDR3 bases are TGTGCCAGCAGTTTTAGACAGCCGATCGCTGAAGCTTTCTTT.

The V gene is TRBV7-6, the J gene TRBJ2-7, with 7 bases aligning to TRBD1. The CDR3 contains 15 residues. Germline V gene sequence: CDR1 SGHVS, CDR2 FNYEAQ. V shed 6 bases, J shed 1 base, and the junction held 9 bases outside the gene matches. Here the CDR3 DNA reads TGTGCCAGCAGTTCCAGACCGGGACAGTCCTACGAGCAGTACTTC. Its protein product is CASSSRPGQSYEQYF.

This chain connects TRBV2 to TRBJ2-5, with a tentative D call TRBD1 (5 bases). V was pared by 5 bases and J by 5 bases, with 15 bases between. CDR3 length: 14 amino acids. The germline V gene encodes CDR1 SNHLY and CDR2 FYNNEI. CDR3 nucleotide sequence: TGTGCCAGCAGTTTATCGCGTGGGGCGGAGACCCAGTACTTC. It is translated as CASSLSRGAETQYF.

The V call is TRBV5-5, the J call TRBJ1-5; 7 bases are a match to TRBD1. The germline V gene has CDR1 SGHKS and CDR2 YYEKEE (reference sequence). The CDR3 sequence is 15 residues long. With V trimmed by 4 bases and J by 4 bases, 8 bases remained unmatched. CDR3 sequence: CASSATGLGNQPQHF. CDR3 nucleotide sequence: TGTGCCAGCAGCGCGACAGGGTTGGGTAATCAGCCCCAGCATTTT.

This clonotype was detected many times. The J gene is TRBJ1-2, the V gene TRBV7-9; TRBD1 matches at 7 bases. Germline lookup yields CDR1 SEHNR and CDR2 FQNEAQ (reference sequence). Trimming cost V 5 bases and J 3 bases; bases outside gene matches: 6. This CDR3 comprises 14 residues. DNA of the CDR3: TGTGCCAGCAGCAGCTTAACAGGGGACTATGGCTACACCTTC. The encoded protein is CASSSLTGDYGYTF.

In its sample, this clonotype ranks as medium-sized. The chain recombines TRBV29-1 with TRBJ2-7, with D unclear. The V end lost 3 bases, the J end lost 3 bases, and 12 bases lay between the germline ends. CDR3 length: 13 amino acids. From germline, CDR1 is SQVTM and CDR2 ANQGSEA. CDR3 region: CSVDTGQRYEQYF. The CDR3 DNA reads TGCAGCGTTGATACCGGCCAGCGCTACGAGCAGTACTTC.

This clonotype has only one observation. V is TRBV20-1 and J is TRBJ2-1, with TRBD2 identical over 12 bases. This CDR3 spans 15 amino acids. The V gene end was trimmed by 4 bases and the J gene end by 8 bases; junction bases not matched to a gene: 9. CDR1 is DFQATT, CDR2 SNEGSKA, per germline (reference sequence). CDR3 coding DNA: TGCAGTGCTAAAACGTGGACTAGCGGGAAATATGAGCAGTTCTTC. It specifies CSAKTWTSGKYEQFF.

The chain carries TRBV4-2 and TRBJ1-2; no definite D call. Trimming took 4 bases from V and 4 from J, leaving 13 bases between them. The CDR3 contains 14 residues. Germline CDR1 is LGHNA and CDR2 is YNFKEQ. The CDR3: CASSLNEGFYGYTF. The CDR3 DNA is TGTGCCAGCAGCCTTAACGAGGGTTTCTATGGCTACACCTTC.